One T cell receptor beta chain is described in this entry. This record comes from a study of blood T cell repertoires in COVID-19. Study background: Sites in the United States, Italy and Spain provided acute and convalescent COVID-19 samples. T cells, B-cell-depleted T cells, or PBMCs provided the cDNA or gDNA that served as material.

Original methodology: Researchers report that nucleated cell counts were estimated from reference gene primer amplification. Method: immunoSEQ multiplex PCR; TCRdb's copy keeps in-frame clones and lacks some. That table is the source of V, J and clone size, and D and trimming were worked out from the DNA. The repertoire has some 530,000 clones, 75% to 90% of them found once; the top ten carry roughly 3.2%. Looked up from germline, CDR1 is SGHTA and CDR2 is FQGTGA. The CDR3 length is 16 residues. The germline V and J ends were trimmed by 6 bases and 1 base, with 18 bases remaining between them. The origin of this receptor is a human donor in a cohort sampled during active COVID-19. The sample consisted of peripheral blood. The rearrangement links TRBV7-3 to TRBJ1-1; possibly TRBD1 for D (6 bases). CDR3 protein: CASSSGTPDSNTEAFF. In DNA form, the CDR3 reads TGTGCCAGCAGTTCCGGGACACCCGATTCGAACACTGAAGCTTTCTTT.